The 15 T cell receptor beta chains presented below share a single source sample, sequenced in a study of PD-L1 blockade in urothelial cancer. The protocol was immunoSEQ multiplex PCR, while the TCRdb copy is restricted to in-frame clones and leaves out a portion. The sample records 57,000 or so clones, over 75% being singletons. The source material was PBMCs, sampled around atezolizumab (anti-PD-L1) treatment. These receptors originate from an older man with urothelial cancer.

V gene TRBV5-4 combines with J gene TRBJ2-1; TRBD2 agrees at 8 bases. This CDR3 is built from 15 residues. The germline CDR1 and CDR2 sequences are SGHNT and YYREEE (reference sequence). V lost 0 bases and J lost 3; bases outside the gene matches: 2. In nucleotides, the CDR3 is TGTGCCAGCAGCTTGGGTACTAGCGGCTACAATGAGCAGTTCTTC. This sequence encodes CASSLGTSGYNEQFF.

CDR3: CSATQGWGYTF. CDR3 sequence (DNA): TGCAGCGCTACACAGGGTTGGGGCTACACCTTC. The rearrangement joins TRBV29-1 to TRBJ1-2; TRBD1 is a possible D gene (6 bases). V gave up 7 bases and J gave up 8 bases, with 14 bases separating them. The length of the CDR3 is 11 residues. Germline CDR1 is SQVTM and CDR2 is ANQGSEA.

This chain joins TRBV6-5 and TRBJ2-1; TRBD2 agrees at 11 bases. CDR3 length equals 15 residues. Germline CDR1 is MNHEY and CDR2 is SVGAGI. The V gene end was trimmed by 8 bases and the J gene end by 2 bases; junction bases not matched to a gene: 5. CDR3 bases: TGTGCCAGCTCCACACTAGCGGGAGCCTACAATGAGCAGTTCTTC. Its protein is CASSTLAGAYNEQFF.

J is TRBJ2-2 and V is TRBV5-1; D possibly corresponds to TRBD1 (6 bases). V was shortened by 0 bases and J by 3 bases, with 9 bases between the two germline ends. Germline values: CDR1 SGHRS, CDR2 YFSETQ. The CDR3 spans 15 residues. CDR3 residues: CASSLEDSHTGELFF. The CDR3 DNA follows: TGCGCCAGCAGCTTGGAGGACAGCCACACCGGGGAGCTGTTTTTT.

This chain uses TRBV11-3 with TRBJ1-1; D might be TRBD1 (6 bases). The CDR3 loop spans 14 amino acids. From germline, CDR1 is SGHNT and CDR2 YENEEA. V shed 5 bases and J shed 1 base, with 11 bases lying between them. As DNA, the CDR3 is TGTGCCAGCAGCGCTGGACAGCCGAACACTGAAGCTTTCTTT. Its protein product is CASSAGQPNTEAFF.

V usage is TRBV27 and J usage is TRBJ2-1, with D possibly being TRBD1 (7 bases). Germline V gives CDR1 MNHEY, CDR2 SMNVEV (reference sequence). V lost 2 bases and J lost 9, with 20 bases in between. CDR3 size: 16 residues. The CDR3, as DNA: TGTGCCAGCAGTTTAAACCCCGGCAGGGGGGTCGGTGAGCAGTTCTTC. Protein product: CASSLNPGRGVGEQFF.

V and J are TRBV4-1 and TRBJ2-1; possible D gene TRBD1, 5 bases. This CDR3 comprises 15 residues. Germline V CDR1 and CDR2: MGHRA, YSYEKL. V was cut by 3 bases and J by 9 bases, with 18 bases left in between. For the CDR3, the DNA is TGCGCCAGCAGCCAGCAGAAGGGGTTGGTGGTTGAGCAGTTCTTC. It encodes CASSQQKGLVVEQFF.

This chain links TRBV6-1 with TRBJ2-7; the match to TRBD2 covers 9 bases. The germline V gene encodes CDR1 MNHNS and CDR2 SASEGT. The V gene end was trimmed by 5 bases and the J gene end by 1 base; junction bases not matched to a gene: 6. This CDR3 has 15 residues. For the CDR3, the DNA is TGTGCCAGCAGTCTTAGCGGGAGTCCTTCCTACGAGCAGTACTTC. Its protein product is CASSLSGSPSYEQYF.

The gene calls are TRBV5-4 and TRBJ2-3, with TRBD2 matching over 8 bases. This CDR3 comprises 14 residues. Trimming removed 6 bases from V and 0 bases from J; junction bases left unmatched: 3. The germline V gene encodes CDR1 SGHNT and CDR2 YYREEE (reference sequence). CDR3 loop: CASTQRESTDTQYF. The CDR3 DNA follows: TGTGCCAGCACCCAGCGGGAGAGCACAGATACGCAGTATTTT.

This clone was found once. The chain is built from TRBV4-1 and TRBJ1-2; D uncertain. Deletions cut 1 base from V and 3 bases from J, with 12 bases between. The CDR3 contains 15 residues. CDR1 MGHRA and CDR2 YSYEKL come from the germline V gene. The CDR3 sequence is CASSQVIGEDYGYTF. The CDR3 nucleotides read TGCGCCAGCAGCCAAGTGATAGGAGAGGACTATGGCTACACCTTC.

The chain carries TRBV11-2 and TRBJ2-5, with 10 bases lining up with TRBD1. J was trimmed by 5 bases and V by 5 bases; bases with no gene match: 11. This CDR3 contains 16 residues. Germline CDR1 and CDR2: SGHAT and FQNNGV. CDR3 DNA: TGTGCCAGCAGCATACGCCCGGGACAGGGGTCGGAGACCCAGTACTTC. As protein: CASSIRPGQGSETQYF.

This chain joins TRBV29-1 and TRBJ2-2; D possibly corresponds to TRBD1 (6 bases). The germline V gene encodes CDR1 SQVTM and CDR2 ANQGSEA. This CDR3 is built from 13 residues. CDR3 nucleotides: TGCGTCTCAGGGGAGTCACCCACCGGGGAGCTGTTTTTT. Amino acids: CVSGESPTGELFF.

For the CDR3, the DNA is TGTGCCAGCAGTACCGGACAGGGCGCTGAAAAACTGTTTTTT. Translating gives CASSTGQGAEKLFF. The chain recombines TRBV2 with TRBJ1-4, with 8 bases identical to TRBD1. The CDR3 has 14 residues. J was trimmed by 7 bases and V by 5 bases; bases with no gene match: 6. Germline CDR1 reads SNHLY; CDR2 reads FYNNEI.

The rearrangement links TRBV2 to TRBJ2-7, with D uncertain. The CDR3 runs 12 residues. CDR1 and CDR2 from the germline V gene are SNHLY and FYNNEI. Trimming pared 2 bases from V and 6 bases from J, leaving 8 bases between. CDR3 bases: TGTGCCAGCAGTGAACCGGTCCCCGAGCAGTACTTC. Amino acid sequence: CASSEPVPEQYF.

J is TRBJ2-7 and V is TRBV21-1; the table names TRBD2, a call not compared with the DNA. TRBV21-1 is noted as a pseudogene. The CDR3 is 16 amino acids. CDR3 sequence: CASSPHREGGSYEQYF. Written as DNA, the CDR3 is TGTGCCAGCAGCCCTCATCGGGAGGGCGGCTCCTACGAGCAGTACTTC.